These 6 T cell receptor beta chains were all obtained from the same sample, sequenced in a study of cytomegalovirus exposure and HLA in healthy donors. It was with 60 Vbeta and 13 Jbeta primers that the PCR ran. Assay: immunoSEQ multiplex PCR; the TCRdb copy retains only in-frame clones and omits some. Among 110,000 to 150,000 clones listed, more than 9.5% were seen once. Material: PBMCs. These receptors were taken from a man over 45 in good health and CMV-seronegative.

This clone was recorded many times. The CDR3 coding sequence is TGTGCCAGCAGTGAACCCAGGGCTGGAAACACCATATATTTT. It translates to CASSEPRAGNTIYF. The chain couples TRBV2 to TRBJ1-3, with D perhaps TRBD1 (5 bases). Per germline, CDR1 SNHLY and CDR2 FYNNEI. V dropped 2 bases and J dropped 2 bases, with 7 bases sitting between them. The CDR3 spans 14 residues. The variable domain in full, with the rest retrieved from reference TRBV2 and TRBJ1-3, is EPEVTQTPSHQVTQMGQEVILRCVPISNHLYFYWYRQILGQKVEFLVSFYNNEISEKSEIFDDQFSVERPDGSNFTLKIRSTKLEDSAMYFCASSEPRAGNTIYFGEGSWLTVV.

The chain combines TRBV7-9 with TRBJ2-3; TRBD2 matches at 8 bases. Germline V gene sequence: CDR1 SEHNR, CDR2 FQNEAQ (reference sequence). The CDR3 is 17 amino acids. The V segment lost 2 bases and the J segment 2 bases; nucleotides outside the gene matches: 9. The CDR3 coding sequence is TGTGCCAGCAGCTTATTTCGTCTCGGGAGGGTCACAGATACGCAGTATTTT. Translating gives CASSLFRLGRVTDTQYF.

This clone has a handful of counts. This chain links TRBV27 with TRBJ1-2; 8 bases fit TRBD1. The CDR3 loop spans 14 amino acids. CDR1 is MNHEY, CDR2 SMNVEV, per germline (reference sequence). Germline trimming cut 8 bases from V and 4 bases from J; bases unmatched to any gene: 9. The CDR3 spells CASGRDRPTYGYTF. CDR3 in DNA: TGTGCCAGCGGGAGGGACAGGCCCACCTATGGCTACACCTTC.

The chain has TRBV9 and TRBJ1-5; tentatively, D is TRBD1 (6 bases). Germline assignment: CDR1 SGDLS and CDR2 YYNGEE. Between the trimmed V and J ends, which lost 3 bases and 1 base, there was a span of 11 bases. This CDR3 comprises 15 residues. The CDR3 reads CASSGGHSSNQPQHF. The CDR3 nucleotides read TGTGCCAGCAGCGGGGGACACTCCAGCAATCAGCCCCAGCATTTT.

The J gene is TRBJ2-3, the V gene TRBV5-1, with 8 bases aligning to TRBD2. Germline CDR1 reads SGHRS; CDR2 reads YFSETQ. The CDR3 is made up of 15 amino acids. V lost 4 bases and J lost 0; bases outside the gene matches: 4. The CDR3 coding sequence is TGCGCCAGCAGCACCCCTAGCGGGAGCACAGATACGCAGTATTTT. Amino acids: CASSTPSGSTDTQYF.

Ten or more counts support this clone. The rearrangement links TRBV6-1 to TRBJ2-1, with TRBD2 identical over 8 bases. V gave up 8 bases and J gave up 10 bases; unmatched junction bases: 13. Germline V gives CDR1 MNHNS, CDR2 SASEGT. This CDR3 has 14 residues. CDR3 amino acids: CASGPYGAGEEQFF. The CDR3 DNA is TGTGCCAGCGGCCCCTATGGAGCGGGAGAAGAGCAGTTCTTC.